The T cell receptor (beta chain) under discussion was sequenced for a study of T cells after posttransplantation cyclophosphamide (TCRdb year 2016). Regarding the complete study: T cell repertoire reconstitution was tracked by TRB sequencing after myeloablative bone marrow transplantation in which posttransplantation cyclophosphamide was used as GVHD prophylaxis. Public TRB sequences were searched against a database of over 3,600 sequences associated with responses to pathogens, tumor antigens, self-antigens and alloantigens. TRB sequencing was performed on blood from all 35 or so PTCy patients with 1-year posttransplant specimens. Samples from roughly 32 PTCy-treated patients, along with samples from 15 to 20 of their related bone marrow donors, underwent antigen receptor sequencing. Because TRA and TRB clonality correlated tightly in several samples, later TCR analyses were limited to TRB. In 3 patients, TRB sequencing was also performed on up to about 3 more blood samples taken 2 to 5.2 years after transplant, and in a handful of patients, pretransplant blood was also TRB-sequenced.

The CDR3 measures 13 amino acids from cysteine to phenylalanine. The only DNA kept is the CDR3, 39 bases in frame from the first base. Reading the germline V gene (reference sequence) gives CDR1 LNHDA and CDR2 SQIVND. V trim: 5 bases; J trim: 6 bases; unmatched bases: 4. Peripheral blood samples were provided by related bone marrow donors on the day of marrow donation. Peripheral blood and bone marrow mononuclear cells were isolated by Ficoll-Hypaque density centrifugation and cryopreserved. General conclusions and limits of the study: Across the 45 or so patients, TRB clonality was highly associated with recipient CMV seropositivity and CMV reactivation, and diversity with PTCy was similar to that in the CNI/methotrexate controls. At 1-2 months, donor-recipient similarity was low but rose over the first year, and the later blood repertoires were often dominated by donor CD8+ memory clones. The TRB repertoires of T cells infiltrating skin or the GI tract showed only limited overlap with the TRB repertoires found in blood.

Of note for this clone: This clone's antigen is unknown. The sample holds no much larger clone one base away, and base qualities are not on file.

Genomic DNA was the input for TRB sequencing, which was run either with the immunoSEQ assay at survey resolution or with the hsTCRB kit. Per the original workflow: The immunoSEQ software handled the initial read processing, while the LymphoSeq R package was used for the repertoire analyses. Clonality was computed as 1 minus normalized Shannon entropy, and a Gini coefficient was also calculated for each TRB dataset. To infer phenotypes in unsorted samples, TRB sequences from sorted subsets of the recipient or donor were mapped onto the unsorted samples of the same recipient. Imported from immuneACCESS, the table was reduced by TCRdb to in-frame sequences with V and J called. These copies leave out some clones; in studies compared against another copy, an unresolved V gene accounts for under half, and the cause of the remainder is not known. V and J calls and clone size are as listed in that table; D and trimming were resolved from the DNA. The sample table shows about 52,000 clones, and roughly 94% are seen once. Together, the top ten hold approximately 2.8% of the sample.

This sequence uses TRBV19 and TRBJ1-2; 9 bases in the junction line up with TRBD1. The sequenced sample consisted of PBMCs. The TCR originated in a woman aged 30 to 39 in good health and a related stem cell transplant donor. This receptor carries the CDR3 CASSVGQGHGYTF. The bases read TGTGCCAGTAGTGTAGGACAGGGGCATGGCTACACCTTC.